A selection of T cell receptor beta chains follows, all from one sample in a study of T cell responses to AZD1222 COVID-19 vaccine. Clones were read by immunoSEQ multiplex PCR, and TCRdb kept only the in-frame ones, dropping some. The table includes approximately 150,000 clones, nearly 95% detected once. The specimen comprised peripheral blood, sampled on day 0 of AZD1222 vaccination. All receptors derive from an adult in good health. CDR3s include the opening cysteine and the closing phenylalanine or tryptophan. D genes are given only for firm matches. Not all rows give a size; the values are once, few, many and, for expanded clones, a class.

TGTGCCAGCAGATTAGGACAGGGGCACTATGGCTACACCTTC CASRLGQGHYGYTF . TRBJ1-2 TRBD1 TRBV5-4
TGTGCCAGTAGTATAGGGGGCGGTCCAGATACGCAGTATTTT CASSIGGGPDTQYF . TRBJ2-3 . TRBV19
TGTGCCAGTAGTATAATGACTGCGACTATCGATACGCAGTATTTT CASSIMTATIDTQYF . TRBJ2-3 . TRBV19
TGTGCCAGCAGCCCTGACAGGGCCGCTCCACCCTACGAGCAGTACTTC CASSPDRAAPPYEQYF . TRBJ2-7 TRBD1 TRBV7-9
TGTGCCAGCAGCGGTGGGACCTACAATGAGCAGTTCTTC CASSGGTYNEQFF . TRBJ2-1 . TRBV27
TGTGCCATCAGTCAGGACAGGGGCCGATATGGCTACACCTTC CAISQDRGRYGYTF . TRBJ1-2 TRBD1 TRBV10-3
TGTGCCAGCAGTTGGGCGACAGGGAACTATGGCTACACCTTC CASSWATGNYGYTF . TRBJ1-2 TRBD1 TRBV6-5
TGTGCCAGCAGTGAATCTACTAGCGGGAGGGCTAGCACAGATACGCAGTATTTT CASSESTSGRASTDTQYF few TRBJ2-3 TRBD2 TRBV25-1
TGTGCCAGCTCACCTAGGCAGGGAGGGGATCAGCCCCAGCATTTT CASSPRQGGDQPQHF . TRBJ1-5 . TRBV18
TGTGCCAGCAGTCGACAGAACACTGAAGCTTTCTTT CASSRQNTEAFF . TRBJ1-1 . TRBV12-3/TRBV12-4
TGTGCCAGTACCCACCCCACCGGGATTCAGCCCCAGCATTTT CASTHPTGIQPQHF . TRBJ1-5 . TRBV19
TGTGCCAGCATGCGAGATTGGACATCCCAAGAGACCCAGTACTTC CASMRDWTSQETQYF . TRBJ2-5 . TRBV27
TGTGCCAGCAGTTACTCGAATGTTGGGAACACTGAAGCTTTCTTT CASSYSNVGNTEAFF . TRBJ1-1 . TRBV6-5
TGTGCCAGCACAGACCGGTCGGCCACCGGGGAGCTGTTTTTT CASTDRSATGELFF . TRBJ2-2 . TRBV25-1
TGTGCCAGCAGTTATAGGGACAGCTCCTACGAGCAGTACTTC CASSYRDSSYEQYF . TRBJ2-7 TRBD1 TRBV6-5
TGTGCCAGCAGCGTAGAGACCGGGAACACTGAAGCTTTCTTT CASSVETGNTEAFF . TRBJ1-1 . TRBV9
TGCGCCAGCGGCCCCCTCCGGGACAAGACCTTACTAAATTCACCCCTCCACTTT CASGPLRDKTLLNSPLHF once TRBJ1-6 . TRBV23-1
TGTGCCAGCAGCCTCGGGACTAGCGGGAGGGCCGGGGGATACGAGCAGTACTTC CASSLGTSGRAGGYEQYF once TRBJ2-7 TRBD2 TRBV11-2
TGTGCCAGCAGCTTTGGGGGAGGTGGAAACACCATATATTTT CASSFGGGGNTIYF . TRBJ1-3 . TRBV5-8
TGTGCCACCAGTGACTTCGGACAAACGAACACCGGGGAGCTGTTTTTT CATSDFGQTNTGELFF . TRBJ2-2 . TRBV24-1
TGCAGCGTTAAAAGGGCTAATGAAAAACTGTTTTTT CSVKRANEKLFF . TRBJ1-4 . TRBV29-1
TGTGCCAGCAGCTCCTTTGGGGGCCAAGAGACCCAGTACTTC CASSSFGGQETQYF few TRBJ2-5 . TRBV7-2
TGTGCCAGCAGTGAAGAAGGGGGTCCTCAGGAGACCCAGTACTTC CASSEEGGPQETQYF . TRBJ2-5 . TRBV2
TGTGCCAGCACCCGACTAGGAGCTGAGGGCGGGGAGCTGTTTTTT CASTRLGAEGGELFF . TRBJ2-2 . TRBV25-1
TGCGCCAGCAGCTTGGCCTTGGACAAGAACACTGAAGCTTTCTTT CASSLALDKNTEAFF . TRBJ1-1 . TRBV5-1
TGTGCCAGACCTCCAGGCCCCGGGAATGAAAAACTGTTTTTT CARPPGPGNEKLFF . TRBJ1-4 . TRBV21-1
TGTGCCTGTCAGGGGGGCAATCAGCCCCAGCATTTT CACQGGNQPQHF . TRBJ1-5 TRBD1 TRBV30
TGCGCCAGCGGCACAGGGACAGCCTATAATTCACCCCTCCACTTT CASGTGTAYNSPLHF . TRBJ1-6 TRBD1 TRBV5-1
TGTGCCTGGAGTACATGGGCCATGGACGATACGCAGTATTTT CAWSTWAMDDTQYF . TRBJ2-3 . TRBV30
TGTGCCAGCAGCTTTGGACAGGGGTCCTACGAGCAGTACTTC CASSFGQGSYEQYF . TRBJ2-7 TRBD1 TRBV7-2
TGTGCCAGCAGCCAATCCCGACAGGGCCACTATGGCTACACCTTC CASSQSRQGHYGYTF . TRBJ1-2 TRBD1 TRBV4-2
TGTGCCAGCAGCCAGGGGATCCACTATGGCTACACCTTC CASSQGIHYGYTF . TRBJ1-2 . TRBV3-1/TRBV3-2
TGTGCCAGCAGCGGGTTGGGGACACCCCTCCACTTT CASSGLGTPLHF few TRBJ1-6 . TRBV7-8
TGTGCCAGCAGTTACTCCCTTGACTCTTATGGCTACACCTTC CASSYSLDSYGYTF . TRBJ1-2 . TRBV6-5
TGTGCCAGCAGTTCCAACGGGGGCCGAGAGGGCTACACCTTC CASSSNGGREGYTF . TRBJ1-2 . TRBV27
TGCAGCGTGGACGGACTCGATAAAGAGACCCAGTACTTC CSVDGLDKETQYF . TRBJ2-5 . TRBV29-1
TGTGCCATCAGTGGGACAGGGGGAGGTACTGAAGCTTTCTTT CAISGTGGGTEAFF . TRBJ1-1 TRBD1 TRBV10-3
TGTGCCAGCAGTTATTTGAATAGCAATCAGCCCCAGCATTTT CASSYLNSNQPQHF few TRBJ1-5 . TRBV6-5
TGTGCCAGCAGCCCTTTAGCGGGAGGAGTCGGTGAGCAGTTCTTC CASSPLAGGVGEQFF . TRBJ2-1 TRBD2 TRBV7-3
TGTGCCAGCAGTACCCCCGCCGGGACAGGCGGCGAGCAGTACTTC CASSTPAGTGGEQYF . TRBJ2-7 TRBD1 TRBV6-5
TGTGCCAGTAGTACGACTCGGCGGTCCTCTGGAAACACCATATATTTT CASSTTRRSSGNTIYF once TRBJ1-3 . TRBV19
TGCGCCAGCCTTCCAGGGGACACTGAAGCTTTCTTT CASLPGDTEAFF . TRBJ1-1 . TRBV10-1
TGTGCCAGCAGTCCCCGAGTCTCTGGGGCCAACGTCCTGACTTTC CASSPRVSGANVLTF . TRBJ2-6 . TRBV6-2/TRBV6-3
TGTGCCAGCAGTTCCGGGACAGGGGGCTTTGGCTACACCTTC CASSSGTGGFGYTF . TRBJ1-2 TRBD1 TRBV11-2
TGTGCCAGCTCATCAAGCCCCAAATCCTACGAGCAGTACTTC CASSSSPKSYEQYF . TRBJ2-7 . TRBV18
TGTGCCAGTAGTCCGACGGGGGAGTGGAACACCATATATTTT CASSPTGEWNTIYF . TRBJ1-3 . TRBV19
TGTGCCAGCAGTGAATGGAGTCGTTATGGCTACACCTTC CASSEWSRYGYTF . TRBJ1-2 . TRBV6-1
TGTGCCACCGGGCTAGCGGGGGCCTACGAGCAGTACTTC CATGLAGAYEQYF once TRBJ2-7 TRBD2 TRBV10-3
TGTGCCAGCAGTTTAACCGCGGGCTCACCCCTCCACTTT CASSLTAGSPLHF . TRBJ1-6 . TRBV27
TGTGCCAGCACTGACGGGAGGGCCAGGGACACCGGGGAGCTGTTTTTT CASTDGRARDTGELFF . TRBJ2-2 TRBD2 TRBV6-1
TGTGCCAGCAGTGTTGATTGGACAGTCGGTGGCTACACCTTC CASSVDWTVGGYTF . TRBJ1-2 . TRBV2
TGTGCCAGCAGTTCCGGACAGGGGGGGGAAAAACTGTTTTTT CASSSGQGGEKLFF . TRBJ1-4 TRBD1 TRBV28
TGTGCCAGCAGCTTCCAGCGGGATTGGTACGAGCAGTACTTC CASSFQRDWYEQYF . TRBJ2-7 TRBD2 TRBV7-8
TGCGCCAGCAGCCCCGACCAGGGCAGGGGCACAGATACGCAGTATTTT CASSPDQGRGTDTQYF . TRBJ2-3 . TRBV4-3
TGTGCCAGCAGTCTCCACAATGAGCAGTTCTTC CASSLHNEQFF . TRBJ2-1 . TRBV27